The source of this T cell receptor beta chain is a study of early T cells in non-severe SARS-CoV-2 infection (dated by TCRdb to 2020 to 2023). About the study as a whole: Because TCR sequencing was done on bulk RNA from unsorted whole blood, the alpha and beta chains could not be paired.

This clonotype was found many times. This clone's antigen is unknown. No much larger clonotype is one base removed from it; base qualities were not supplied. Broader findings and caveats from the paper: VDJdb matching was skewed toward anti-spike CD8 responses and likely underestimated virus-specific expansions by missing private and CD4 specificities.

The library was prepared using 5' RACE. The sequencer listed for this sample is NextSeq 500. To correct for sequencing error and PCR bias, the TCR library protocol tagged individual cDNA molecules with unique molecular identifiers. Both TCR alpha and beta chains were sequenced, and tight co-correlation was observed between alpha and beta sequence abundances in each sample. Regarding the original processing steps: Decombinator V4 was used to annotate the V gene, J gene and CDR3 of the TCR sequences. TCRs were defined as expanded if a significant change between any two time points was detected under a Poisson model with p below 0.0001. TCR abundances were normalised to the total number of TCRs sequenced in each sample and reported as counts per million. MAIT TCRs were defined by TRAV1-2 paired with TRAJ12, TRAJ20 or TRAJ33, and iNKT TCRs by TRAV10 paired with TRAJ18. A search of VDJdb, accessed on 1 November 2021, was run for TCRs annotated to CMV, EBV and SARS-CoV-2, with TCRs annotated for multiple antigens excluded. TCRdb trimmed public reads at Q25 via fastp, called clones via MiXCR and kept in-frame beta chains. Each CDR3 protein appears once, grouped with its most common genes and DNA. The authors' filters were not applied to this entry. The sample table holds about 67,000 distinct CDR3 sequences, of which around a tenth were seen once. Together, the top ten hold 3.8% of the sample.

V is cut back by 0 bases and J by 2 bases, with 14 bases in the junction unmatched. Sequences LNHNV (CDR1) and YYDKDF (CDR2) are obtained from the germline V gene (reference sequence). Inclusive of the bounding cysteine and phenylalanine, the CDR3 is 19 residues long. The entry retains the CDR3 DNA only, 57 bases that are in frame from base 1. Set within a cohort of healthcare workers in London, UK, this nested case-control study involved weekly PCR testing of nasopharyngeal swabs along with blood sampling. Healthcare workers were recruited during the week of the UK lockdown, between 23 and 31 March 2020, and followed weekly for up to about 15 weeks.

In this chain, TRBV15 is recombined with TRBJ2-7; 9 central nucleotides agree with TRBD2. The sequence derives from an adult who was a healthcare worker with PCR-confirmed SARS-CoV-2 infection or an uninfected control (not recorded which). The sequenced sample was whole blood. The DNA sequence is as follows: TGTGCCACCAGCAGAGATCTTGGCCGAAGCGGGAGGCTCCCCTACGAGCAGTACTTC. This is translated as CATSRDLGRSGRLPYEQYF. Joined to the reference TRBV15 and TRBJ2-7 proteins, this CDR3 gives the full variable domain: DAMVIQNPRYQVTQFGKPVTLSCSQTLNHNVMYWYQQKSSQAPKLLFHYYDKDFNNEADTPDNFQSRRPNTSFCFLDIRSPGLGDTAMYLCATSRDLGRSGRLPYEQYFGPGTRLTVT.